This T cell receptor (beta chain) was retrieved from a study of blood T cell repertoires in COVID-19. Study as a whole: Samples taken during acute and convalescent COVID-19 were collected in the United States, Italy and Spain.

Some clones are missing from TCRdb's copy, which holds only in-frame ones; the method was immunoSEQ multiplex PCR. The sample includes some 200,000 clones, around 80% of them seen just once. The receptor was derived from a woman aged 80 or over with active or convalescent COVID-19. Input material: peripheral blood.

The CDR3 sequence: CASSLRQGHPDTQYF. The CDR3 DNA reads TGTGCCAGCAGCTTGAGGCAGGGCCACCCAGATACGCAGTATTTT. The V gene is TRBV5-6, the J gene TRBJ2-3; D may be TRBD1 (5 bases). V was shortened by 1 base and J by 4 bases, with 13 bases between the two germline ends. Germline CDR1 is SGHDT and CDR2 is YYEEEE. This CDR3 is built from 15 residues.